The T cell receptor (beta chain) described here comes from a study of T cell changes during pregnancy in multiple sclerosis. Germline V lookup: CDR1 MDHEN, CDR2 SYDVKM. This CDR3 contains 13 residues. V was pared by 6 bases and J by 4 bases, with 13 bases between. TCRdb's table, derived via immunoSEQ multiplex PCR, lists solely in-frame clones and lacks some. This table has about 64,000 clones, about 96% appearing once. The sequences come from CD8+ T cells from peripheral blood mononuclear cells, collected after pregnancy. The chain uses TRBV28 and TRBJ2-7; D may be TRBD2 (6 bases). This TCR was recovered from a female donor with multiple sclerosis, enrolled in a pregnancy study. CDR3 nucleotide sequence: TGTGCCAGCAGCCAGGCGGGACCTTACGAGCAGTACTTC. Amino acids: CASSQAGPYEQYF.